Listed here are 25 T cell receptor beta chains from one sample, sequenced in a study of human T cells and chemical hapten exposure. Each CDR3 protein gets one entry after TCRdb re-called the RACE reads with MiXCR. Of just over 350,000 distinct CDR3 sequences in the sample, under 6.5% were seen once. The sample's time point: patch test 2, 6 weeks after DPC sensitization. Treatment denoted: therapeutic diphenylcyclopropenone sensitization with weekly scalp DPC. This specimen was whole blood, taken in connection with sensitization to the hapten diphenylcyclopropenone (DPC). The receptors derive from a woman aged 18 to 35 with alopecia areata. Some clones in this sample may be carry-over from other donors' samples.

This clonotype was recorded at least ten times. This rearrangement joins TRBV27 to TRBJ1-2, with unresolved D. The length of the CDR3 is 13 residues. CDR1 and CDR2 (germline): MNHEY, SMNVEV (reference sequence). Trimming shortened V by 5 bases and J by 5 bases, and 12 bases separated the two germline ends. The CDR3 here is CASSTVRDYGYTF. In DNA, the CDR3 is TGTGCCAGCAGTACAGTTCGGGATTATGGCTACACCTTC.

V usage is TRBV7-3 and J usage is TRBJ1-1; D not resolved. CDR1 SGHTA and CDR2 FQGTGA come from the germline V gene. Trimming removed 1 base from V and 3 bases from J, with 6 bases in between. The CDR3 covers 13 residues. The CDR3 sequence is CASSLMGYTEAFF. CDR3 DNA sequence: TGTGCCAGCAGCTTAATGGGTTACACTGAAGCTTTCTTT.

This clonotype occurred a few times. This rearrangement joins TRBV4-3 to TRBJ1-6; tentatively, D is TRBD1 (6 bases). The germline CDR1 and CDR2 sequences are LGHNA and YSLEER. The CDR3 is 17 residues long. Trimming shortened V by 0 bases and J by 5 bases, and 14 bases separated the two germline ends. This chain's CDR3 is CASSQDPGDNNNSPLHF. DNA of the CDR3: TGCGCCAGCAGCCAAGATCCGGGGGACAACAATAATTCACCCCTCCACTTT.

The chain carries TRBV10-2 and TRBJ1-2; D possibly corresponds to TRBD1 (5 bases). Per germline, CDR1 WSHSY and CDR2 SAAADI. The CDR3 totals 13 residues. V was trimmed by 3 bases and J by 2 bases, leaving 7 bases between them. CDR3 loop: CASSEWGNYGYTF. DNA of the CDR3: TGCGCCAGCAGTGAATGGGGGAACTATGGCTACACCTTC.

In this sample, this clonotype turned up many times. The V call is TRBV29-1, the J call TRBJ1-6, with a tentative D call TRBD1 (5 bases). The CDR3 spans 13 residues. V was clipped by 5 bases and J by 7 bases, with 12 bases between them. Germline V gene data show CDR1 as SQVTM and CDR2 as ANQGSEA. DNA of the CDR3: TGCAGCGTTAAGCAGGGTGGGAATTCACCCCTCCACTTT. Its translation is CSVKQGGNSPLHF.

The rearrangement uses TRBV6-6 and TRBJ2-2, with unresolved D. Looked up from germline, CDR1 is MNHNY and CDR2 is SVGAGI (reference sequence). Deletions cut 2 bases from V and 5 bases from J, with 15 bases between. CDR3 length equals 16 residues. CDR3 region: CASSYDDTLMTGELFF. DNA for the CDR3: TGTGCCAGCAGTTACGATGACACCCTTATGACCGGGGAGCTGTTTTTT.

This chain joins TRBV7-2 and TRBJ2-7; TRBD2 agrees at 10 bases. V lost 5 bases and J lost 6; bases outside the gene matches: 10. The CDR3 loop spans 15 amino acids. Germline V gene lookup returns CDR1 SGHTA and CDR2 FQGNSA. This CDR3 is CASSILAGVYSEQYF. The CDR3, as DNA: TGTGCCAGCAGCATTCTAGCGGGGGTGTACTCCGAGCAGTACTTC.

This clonotype has ten or more counts. The chain is built from TRBV6-2 or TRBV6-3 and TRBJ1-1; TRBD1 matches at 10 bases. This CDR3 comprises 15 residues. CDR1 and CDR2 from the germline V gene are MNHEY and SVGEGT. With V trimmed by 7 bases and J by 5 bases, 10 bases remained unmatched. CDR3 residues: CASTHSGQGRTEAFF. CDR3 sequence (DNA): TGTGCCAGCACCCACTCGGGACAGGGGAGGACTGAAGCTTTCTTT.

The chain recombines TRBV20-1 with TRBJ2-5; D might be TRBD1 (6 bases). The CDR3 is made up of 13 amino acids. Trimming stripped 5 bases from V and 7 bases from J, with 17 bases between. Germline values: CDR1 DFQATT, CDR2 SNEGSKA (reference sequence). The CDR3: CSASTGGDRTQYF. In DNA, the CDR3 is TGCAGTGCTTCGACAGGCGGCGATCGGACCCAGTACTTC.

There are a few counts of this clonotype. This chain links TRBV28 with TRBJ2-1; maybe TRBD2 (5 bases). V dropped 4 bases and J dropped 7 bases, with 14 bases sitting between them. The CDR3 consists of 14 residues. Per germline, CDR1 MDHEN and CDR2 SYDVKM. The CDR3 DNA follows: TGTGCCAGCAGTTCCCCGGACCCGGGGAATGAGCAGTTCTTC. Protein sequence: CASSSPDPGNEQFF.

This clonotype was recorded many times. The chain links TRBV10-3 to TRBJ1-3; the D gene is possibly TRBD1 (5 bases). The CDR3 extends over 18 amino acids. The germline gives CDR1 ENHRY, CDR2 SYGVKD. V was shortened by 11 bases and J by 3 bases, with 29 bases between the two germline ends. CDR3 bases: TGTGCCTCAACGATGTCGGGGACGAAAACCGGCGGTGGAAACACCATATATTTT. It codes for CASTMSGTKTGGGNTIYF.

The J gene is TRBJ2-1, the V gene TRBV11-2; D might be TRBD1 (5 bases). The V gene lost 4 bases and the J gene lost 0 bases, with 25 bases spanning the gap. CDR1 SGHAT and CDR2 FQNNGV come from the germline V gene. This CDR3 is 20 amino acids long. CDR3 coding DNA: TGTGCCAGCAGCTCGCAAGGGGTTATTTGGCGGCCTAGCTCCTACAATGAGCAGTTCTTC. As protein: CASSSQGVIWRPSSYNEQFF.

V usage is TRBV6-6 and J usage is TRBJ2-3; 7 nucleotides align to TRBD2. In germline, CDR1 is MNHNY, CDR2 SVGAGI (reference sequence). There are 14 residues in the CDR3. With V trimmed by 6 bases and J by 3 bases, 6 bases remained unmatched. CDR3: CASSPGLETDTQYF. CDR3 sequence (DNA): TGTGCCAGCAGCCCCGGACTAGAAACAGATACGCAGTATTTT.

V is TRBV20-1 and J is TRBJ2-6; D remains unclear. The CDR3 sequence is 13 residues long. V was trimmed by 6 bases and J by 2 bases, leaving 8 bases between them. CDR1 DFQATT and CDR2 SNEGSKA come from the germline V gene (reference sequence). CDR3 loop: CSAIPPGANVLTF. The CDR3 DNA reads TGCAGTGCCATACCCCCTGGGGCCAACGTCCTGACTTTC.

A single count supports this clonotype. The chain carries TRBV6-2 or TRBV6-3 and TRBJ1-1; D is ambiguous. The CDR3 spans 14 residues. Trimming took off 1 base at V and 4 bases at J, with 10 bases between the two ends. In germline, CDR1 is MNHEY, CDR2 SVGEGT. CDR3 coding DNA: TGTGCCAGCAGTTACTATACCGAATTCACTGAAGCTTTCTTT. Its translation is CASSYYTEFTEAFF.

At least ten counts were recorded for this clonotype. The chain joins TRBV29-1 to TRBJ1-1, with 8 bases fitting TRBD1. Germline values: CDR1 SQVTM, CDR2 ANQGSEA. The CDR3 totals 15 residues. V lost 3 bases and J lost 7; bases outside the gene matches: 13. Here the CDR3 reads CSVDERAGGSGEAFF. The CDR3 DNA reads TGCAGCGTTGATGAAAGGGCAGGGGGCAGCGGTGAAGCTTTCTTT.

In its sample, this clonotype was seen a few times. The chain recombines TRBV11-2 with TRBJ2-5; possible D gene TRBD2, 6 bases. The CDR3 contains 14 residues. From germline, CDR1 is SGHAT and CDR2 FQNNGV. V lost 3 bases and J lost 2, with 10 bases in between. CDR3 bases: TGTGCCAGCAGCTTCCGGGAGCAACAAGAGACCCAGTACTTC. This encodes CASSFREQQETQYF.

This clonotype was counted ten times or more. The chain has TRBV12-3 or TRBV12-4 and TRBJ1-4; tentatively, D is TRBD1 (5 bases). The CDR3 spans 14 residues. V lost 5 bases and J 6 bases, leaving 13 bases between the germline ends. The CDR3 DNA follows: TGTGCCAGCAGTGGAGGTCAGGGCGATGAAAAACTGTTTTTT. As protein: CASSGGQGDEKLFF.

This clonotype was found a few times. The chain has TRBV29-1 and TRBJ2-3, with TRBD1 matching 7 bases. The CDR3 is 11 residues long. CDR1 is SQVTM and CDR2 is ANQGSEA in the germline V gene. Trimming removed 6 bases from V and 9 bases from J; junction bases left unmatched: 6. The CDR3 sequence is CSVADRETQYF. The CDR3 bases are TGCAGCGTAGCTGACAGGGAGACGCAGTATTTT.

Ten or more counts support this clonotype. The CDR3 DNA is TGTGCCAGCAGCCCCGCGAGGGGGGATGTCGAGCAGTACTTC. It translates to CASSPARGDVEQYF. The chain carries TRBV4-2 and TRBJ2-7, with D perhaps given as TRBD1 or TRBD2 (6 bases each). The CDR3 length is 14 residues. Trimming removed 4 bases at V and 6 bases at J, with 16 bases between. Germline assignment: CDR1 LGHNA and CDR2 YNFKEQ.

The chain combines TRBV6-2 or TRBV6-3 with TRBJ2-3, with 8 positions matching TRBD1. J gave up 0 bases and V 5 bases, and 4 bases lay outside the gene matches. From germline, CDR1 is MNHEY and CDR2 SVGEGT. The CDR3 has 15 residues. The CDR3: CASSRRQGSTDTQYF. CDR3 coding DNA: TGTGCCAGCAGTCGTAGACAGGGGAGCACAGATACGCAGTATTTT.

This clonotype has more than one count but fewer than ten. The chain combines TRBV18 with TRBJ2-2; TRBD2 agrees at 8 bases. This CDR3 has 16 residues. From germline, CDR1 is KGHSH and CDR2 LQKENI. Trimming at V came to 4 bases and at J to 2 bases, leaving 6 bases not matched to a gene. Written as DNA, the CDR3 is TGTGCCAGCTCACTAACTAGCGGAAAAAACACCGGGGAGCTGTTTTTT. This translates into CASSLTSGKNTGELFF.

This clonotype has a count of ten or more. This rearrangement joins TRBV6-6 to TRBJ1-4, with 8 bases identical to TRBD1. The CDR3 totals 15 residues. V was clipped by 7 bases and J by 2 bases; unmatched bases: 6. Germline V gives CDR1 MNHNY, CDR2 SVGAGI (reference sequence). The CDR3 bases are TGTGCCAGCATCGAACCAGGGGGCACTAATGAAAAACTGTTTTTT. It translates to CASIEPGGTNEKLFF.

This clonotype was observed a handful of times. The genes are TRBV7-9 and TRBJ1-5; D perhaps matches TRBD1 (5 bases). The V gene lost 2 bases and the J gene lost 1 base, with 9 bases spanning the gap. Germline V CDR1 and CDR2: SEHNR, FQNEAQ (reference sequence). The CDR3 totals 15 residues. The CDR3 loop is CASSLPGSSNQPQHF. CDR3 sequence (DNA): TGTGCCAGCAGCTTACCAGGGTCAAGCAATCAGCCCCAGCATTTT. Using reference TRBV7-9 and TRBJ1-5 for the parts outside the CDR3, the full variable domain is DTGVSQNPRHKITKRGQNVTFRCDPISEHNRLYWYRQTLGQGPEFLTYFQNEAQLEKSRLLSDRFSAERPKGSFSTLEIQRTEQGDSAMYLCASSLPGSSNQPQHFGDGTRLSIL.

V usage is TRBV6-1 and J usage is TRBJ1-1, with D hard to call. Germline V lookup: CDR1 MNHNS, CDR2 SASEGT. The V gene lost 6 bases and the J gene lost 8 bases, with 10 bases spanning the gap. The CDR3 has 11 amino acids. This CDR3 reads CASRGLEEAFF. CDR3 nucleotides: TGTGCCAGCAGAGGACTGGAAGAAGCTTTCTTT.